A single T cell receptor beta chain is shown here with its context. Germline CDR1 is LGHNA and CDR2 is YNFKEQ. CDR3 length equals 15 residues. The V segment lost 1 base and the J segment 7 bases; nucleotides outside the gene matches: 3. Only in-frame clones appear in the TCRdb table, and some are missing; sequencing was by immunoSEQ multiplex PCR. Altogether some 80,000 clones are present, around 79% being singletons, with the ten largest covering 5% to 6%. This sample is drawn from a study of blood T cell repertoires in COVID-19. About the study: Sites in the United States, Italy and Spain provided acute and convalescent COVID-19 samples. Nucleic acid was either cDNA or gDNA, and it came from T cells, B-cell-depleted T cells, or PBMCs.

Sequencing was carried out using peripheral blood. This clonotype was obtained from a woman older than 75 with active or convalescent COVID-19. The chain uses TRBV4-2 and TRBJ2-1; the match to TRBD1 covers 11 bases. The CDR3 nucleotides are TGTGCCAGCAGCCAAGGGGACAGGGGGTTGAATGAGCAGTTCTTC. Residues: CASSQGDRGLNEQFF.